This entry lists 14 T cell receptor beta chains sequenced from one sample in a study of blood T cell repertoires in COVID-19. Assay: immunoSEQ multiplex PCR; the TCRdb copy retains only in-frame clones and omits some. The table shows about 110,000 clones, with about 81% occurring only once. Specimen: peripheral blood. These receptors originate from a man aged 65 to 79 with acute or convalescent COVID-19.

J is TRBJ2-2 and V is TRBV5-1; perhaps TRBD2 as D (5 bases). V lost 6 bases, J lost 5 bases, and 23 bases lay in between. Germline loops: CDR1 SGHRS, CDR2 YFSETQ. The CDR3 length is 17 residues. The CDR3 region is CASTVSPSARGTGELFF. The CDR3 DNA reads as TGCGCCAGCACAGTAAGTCCGTCAGCCCGAGGGACCGGGGAGCTGTTTTTT.

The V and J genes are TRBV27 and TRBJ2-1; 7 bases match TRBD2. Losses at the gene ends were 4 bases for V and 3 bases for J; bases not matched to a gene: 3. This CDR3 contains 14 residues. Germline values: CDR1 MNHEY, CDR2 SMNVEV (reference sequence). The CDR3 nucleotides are TGTGCCAGCAGTTCTAGCGGAATCTACAATGAGCAGTTCTTC. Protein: CASSSSGIYNEQFF.

CDR3 nucleotide sequence: TGTGCCAGCTCAGAGGGACAGGGTGATCAGCCCCAGCATTTT. Its protein product is CASSEGQGDQPQHF. The rearrangement joins TRBV18 to TRBJ1-5, with TRBD1 matching 9 bases. CDR3 length: 14 residues. CDR1 and CDR2 (germline): KGHSH, LQKENI. J was trimmed by 5 bases and V by 5 bases; bases with no gene match: 4.

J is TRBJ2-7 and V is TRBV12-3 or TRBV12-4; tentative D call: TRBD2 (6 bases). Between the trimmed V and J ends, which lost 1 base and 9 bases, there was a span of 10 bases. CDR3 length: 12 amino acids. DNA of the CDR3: TGTGCCAGCAGTTTAGGCCCGGGAGCGCAGTACTTC. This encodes CASSLGPGAQYF.

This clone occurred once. The CDR3 bases are TGTGCCACCAGTGATTCTTCCGGGACAAAGGTGGGCTACACCTTC. Amino acid sequence: CATSDSSGTKVGYTF. The V gene is TRBV24-1, the J gene TRBJ1-2; tentative D call: TRBD1 (6 bases). Germline CDR1 KGHDR, CDR2 SFDVKD. The CDR3 loop spans 15 amino acids. Trimming removed 2 bases from V and 8 bases from J, with 17 bases in between.

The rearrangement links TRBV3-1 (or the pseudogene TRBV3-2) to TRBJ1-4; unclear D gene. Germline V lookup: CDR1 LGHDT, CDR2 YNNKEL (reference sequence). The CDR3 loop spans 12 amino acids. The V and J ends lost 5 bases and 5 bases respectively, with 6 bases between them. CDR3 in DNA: TGTGCCAGCAGCGCTCAGAATGAAAAACTGTTTTTT. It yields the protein CASSAQNEKLFF.

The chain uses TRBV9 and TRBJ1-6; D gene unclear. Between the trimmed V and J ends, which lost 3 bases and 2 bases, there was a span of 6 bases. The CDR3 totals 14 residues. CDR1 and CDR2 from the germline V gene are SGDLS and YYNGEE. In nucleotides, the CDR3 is TGTGCCAGCAGCGACCGGGCCTATAATTCACCCCTCCACTTT. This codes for CASSDRAYNSPLHF. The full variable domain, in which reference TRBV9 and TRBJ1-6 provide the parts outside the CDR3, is DSGVTQTPKHLITATGQRVTLRCSPRSGDLSVYWYQQSLDQGLQFLIQYYNGEERAKGNILERFSAQQFPDLHSELNLSSLELGDSALYFCASSDRAYNSPLHFGNGTRLTVT.

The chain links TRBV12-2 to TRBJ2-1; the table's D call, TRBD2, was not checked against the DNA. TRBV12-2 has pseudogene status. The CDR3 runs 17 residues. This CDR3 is CASRLAGGAPIDNEQFF. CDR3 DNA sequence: TGTGCAAGTCGCTTAGCAGGGGGGGCCCCCATTGACAATGAGCAGTTCTTC.

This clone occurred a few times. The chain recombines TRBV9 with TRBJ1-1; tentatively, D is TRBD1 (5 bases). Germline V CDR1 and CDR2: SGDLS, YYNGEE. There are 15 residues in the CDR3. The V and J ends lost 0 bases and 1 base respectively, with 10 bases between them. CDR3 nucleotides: TGTGCCAGCAGCGTAGCTGACAGAGAGAACACTGAAGCTTTCTTT. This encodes CASSVADRENTEAFF.

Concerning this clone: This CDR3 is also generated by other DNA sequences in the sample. The CDR3 DNA reads as TGTGCCAGCAGCCAGGGACAGTTGGGTAATTCACCCCTCCACTTT. Amino acids: CASSQGQLGNSPLHF. V gene TRBV3-1 (or the pseudogene TRBV3-2) combines with J gene TRBJ1-6, with TRBD1 matching 7 bases. CDR3 length equals 15 residues. V lost 3 bases, J lost 6 bases, and 5 bases stayed unmatched. Germline CDR1 is LGHDT and CDR2 is YNNKEL (reference sequence).

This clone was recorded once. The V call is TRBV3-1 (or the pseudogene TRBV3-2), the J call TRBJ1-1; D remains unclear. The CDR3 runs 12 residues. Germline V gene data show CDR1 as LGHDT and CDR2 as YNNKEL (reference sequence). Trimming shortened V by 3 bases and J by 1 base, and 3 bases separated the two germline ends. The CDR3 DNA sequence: TGTGCCAGCAGCCACCGGAACACTGAAGCTTTCTTT. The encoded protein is CASSHRNTEAFF.

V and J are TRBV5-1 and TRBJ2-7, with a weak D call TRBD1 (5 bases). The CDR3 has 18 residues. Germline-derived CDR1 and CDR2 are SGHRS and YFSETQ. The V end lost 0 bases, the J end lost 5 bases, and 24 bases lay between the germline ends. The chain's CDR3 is CASSLVLHVRGSLNEQYF. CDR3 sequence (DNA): TGCGCCAGCAGCTTGGTTCTTCACGTTAGGGGTAGTTTGAACGAGCAGTACTTC.

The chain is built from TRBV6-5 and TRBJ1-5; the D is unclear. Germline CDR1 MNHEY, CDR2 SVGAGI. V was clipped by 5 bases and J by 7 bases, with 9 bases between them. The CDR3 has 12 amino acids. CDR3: CASSHGEQPQHF. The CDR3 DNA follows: TGTGCCAGCAGTCACGGGGAACAGCCCCAGCATTTT.

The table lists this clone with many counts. CDR3 sequence: CASTRRGGTEAFF. DNA of the CDR3: TGTGCCAGCACCCGAAGGGGGGGCACTGAAGCTTTCTTT. V and J are TRBV11-2 and TRBJ1-1, with D possibly TRBD1 on 6 matching bases. CDR3 length equals 13 residues. The germline gives CDR1 SGHAT, CDR2 FQNNGV. V was pared by 7 bases and J by 4 bases, with 13 bases between.